One sample yielded the 30 T cell receptor beta chains listed below, sequenced in a study of OX40 agonist ivuxolimab in advanced cancers. Sequencing used immunoSEQ multiplex PCR; TCRdb keeps in-frame clones, though not all of them. The sample includes roughly 41,000 clones, around 83% seen only once; the top ten take approximately 2.4%. Specimen: CD4+ or CD8+ T cells sorted from blood, collected in a trial of the OX40 agonist ivuxolimab. Receptors originate from an adult with an advanced solid tumor such as melanoma, head and neck, liver or kidney cancer.

The gene calls are TRBV6-1 and TRBJ1-1; D not certain. Germline lookup yields CDR1 MNHNS and CDR2 SASEGT. This CDR3 comprises 15 residues. Trimming left V 8 bases short and J 0 bases short, with 16 bases between. This CDR3 is CASLGVTLLNTEAFF. CDR3 sequence (DNA): TGTGCCAGCCTGGGAGTTACTTTACTGAACACTGAAGCTTTCTTT.

The chain uses TRBV2 and TRBJ2-2; 10 bases align to TRBD1. CDR3 length: 13 amino acids. Germline loops: CDR1 SNHLY, CDR2 FYNNEI. Trimming took 7 bases from V and 5 from J; bases not matched to a gene: 1. This CDR3 reads CASKGQGTGELFF. The CDR3 coding sequence is TGTGCCAGCAAGGGACAGGGGACCGGGGAGCTGTTTTTT.

The chain is built from TRBV19 and TRBJ1-2, with 9 bases that match TRBD1. J gave up 3 bases and V 8 bases, and 13 bases lay outside the gene matches. Germline V gene sequence: CDR1 LNHDA, CDR2 SQIVND (reference sequence). The CDR3 has 16 amino acids. CDR3: CASSTGGVGRDYGYTF. In nucleotides, the CDR3 is TGTGCCAGTTCCACAGGGGGCGTTGGCCGGGACTATGGCTACACCTTC.

This clone has a handful of counts. This chain connects TRBV5-6 to TRBJ1-6; 8 bases match TRBD1. V shed 0 bases, J shed 7 bases, and the junction held 6 bases outside the gene matches. Germline CDR1 and CDR2: SGHDT and YYEEEE. The CDR3 is made up of 16 amino acids. The DNA for the CDR3 is TGTGCCAGCAGCTTGGCAGGGGGCAGTATCAATTCACCCCTCCACTTT. It is translated as CASSLAGGSINSPLHF.

This chain connects TRBV7-2 to TRBJ2-2; the match to TRBD2 covers 8 bases. V lost 6 bases, J lost 4 bases, and 1 base stayed unmatched. This CDR3 spans 13 amino acids. Germline V gene sequence: CDR1 SGHTA, CDR2 FQGNSA. CDR3 bases: TGTGCCAGCAGACGGGGGGGCACCGGGGAGCTGTTTTTT. Residues: CASRRGGTGELFF.

The rearrangement uses TRBV7-2 and TRBJ1-2; TRBD1 agrees at 8 bases. The ends lost 5 bases at V and 2 bases at J; junction bases unmatched: 7. There are 15 residues in the CDR3. Per germline, CDR1 SGHTA and CDR2 FQGNSA. CDR3 sequence: CASSPRQGWNYGYTF. DNA of the CDR3: TGTGCCAGCAGCCCCAGACAGGGGTGGAACTATGGCTACACCTTC. Looking up the rest from reference TRBV7-2 and TRBJ1-2 gives the full variable domain: GAGVSQSPSNKVTEKGKDVELRCDPISGHTALYWYRQSLGQGLEFLIYFQGNSAPDKSGLPSDRFSAERTGGSVSTLTIQRTQQEDSAVYLCASSPRQGWNYGYTFGSGTRLTVV.

The chain combines TRBV6-1 with TRBJ2-1; D is ambiguous. This CDR3 has 12 residues. From germline, CDR1 is MNHNS and CDR2 SASEGT. The V end was cut by 2 bases, the J end by 11 bases, with 10 bases between. CDR3 in DNA: TGTGCCAGCAGTGAAACAGCCCGAAAGCAGTTCTTC. It specifies CASSETARKQFF.

The genes are TRBV5-6 and TRBJ2-5, with D perhaps matching TRBD2 (6 bases). The CDR3 runs 15 residues. V lost 4 bases, J lost 1 base, and 14 bases lay in between. Germline V lookup: CDR1 SGHDT, CDR2 YYEEEE. CDR3 DNA: TGTGCCAGCAGCCTCCCCCTAGCGAGCCAAGAGACCCAGTACTTC. Translated: CASSLPLASQETQYF.

In the case of this clone: An end of the junction does not agree with germline; a read error may underlie this. V is TRBV9 and J is TRBJ2-4; TRBD1 agrees at 11 bases. Germline loops: CDR1 SGDLS, CDR2 YYNGEE. The CDR3 covers 16 residues. CDR3 sequence: CASSEAPLLDRGQMNF. The CDR3, as DNA: TGTGCCAGCAGCGAGGCCCCTCTTTTGGACAGGGGGCAAATGAACTTC.

The rearrangement links TRBV2 to TRBJ1-5; TRBD1 might be the D (5 bases). Germline V lookup: CDR1 SNHLY, CDR2 FYNNEI. V gave up 1 base and J gave up 11 bases, with 18 bases separating them. The CDR3 runs to 15 residues. CDR3 coding DNA: TGTGCCAGCAGTGAAGAGTCAGGGCTCTCATCAGCCCAGCATTTT. This sequence encodes CASSEESGLSSAQHF.

J is TRBJ2-7 and V is TRBV6-5; TRBD1 might be the D (6 bases). Between the trimmed V and J ends, which lost 6 bases and 0 bases, there was a span of 12 bases. Germline assignment: CDR1 MNHEY and CDR2 SVGAGI. The CDR3 has 14 residues. The chain's CDR3 is CASSQGLSSYEQYF. Here the CDR3 DNA reads TGTGCCAGCAGCCAGGGGCTGAGCTCCTACGAGCAGTACTTC.

CDR3 protein: CASSPRQGGYEQYF. The CDR3 DNA reads as TGCGCCAGCAGCCCTCGACAGGGGGGGTACGAGCAGTACTTC. The chain recombines TRBV5-1 with TRBJ2-7; 9 bases match TRBD1. After removal of 4 bases from V and 4 bases from J, the junction contained 6 bases not matched to a gene. The CDR3 has 14 residues. Germline assignment: CDR1 SGHRS and CDR2 YFSETQ.

The rearrangement uses TRBV5-1 and TRBJ2-7, with D perhaps given as TRBD1 or TRBD2 (6 bases each). With 3 bases removed from V and 6 bases from J, the gap between germline ends came to 19 bases. This CDR3 is 15 amino acids long. CDR1 is SGHRS and CDR2 is YFSETQ in the germline V gene. The CDR3 DNA follows: TGCGCCAGCAGCTCGAAGGGGGGATCGGGTGGCGAGCAGTACTTC. Translated: CASSSKGGSGGEQYF.

Here the CDR3 reads CASSNPGQLNTEAFF. DNA of the CDR3: TGTGCCAGCAGTAACCCGGGACAGCTGAACACTGAAGCTTTCTTT. This rearrangement joins TRBV6-6 to TRBJ1-1; 7 bases match TRBD1. The CDR3 totals 15 residues. The V gene end was trimmed by 5 bases and the J gene end by 0 bases; junction bases not matched to a gene: 6. The V gene's germline CDR1 is MNHNY and CDR2 SVGAGI (reference sequence).

The rearrangement links TRBV10-3 to TRBJ2-7, with a tentative D call TRBD2 (5 bases). The V and J ends lost 4 bases and 6 bases respectively, with 10 bases between them. The germline V gene has CDR1 ENHRY and CDR2 SYGVKD. The CDR3 length is 12 residues. This CDR3 is CAISGTGAEQYF. The DNA of the CDR3 is TGTGCCATCAGTGGGACTGGAGCCGAGCAGTACTTC.

This clone was found once. This chain uses TRBV2 with TRBJ2-3; D not resolved. V was clipped by 3 bases and J by 4 bases, with 8 bases between them. Germline V gene sequence: CDR1 SNHLY, CDR2 FYNNEI. This CDR3 contains 13 residues. CDR3 bases: TGTGCCAGCAGTGACCCTAACGCAGATACGCAGTATTTT. It codes for CASSDPNADTQYF.

The CDR3 DNA reads TGTGCCAGCAGCTCGGGGTCTGGGGGAGGTTACGAGCAGTACTTC. Residues: CASSSGSGGGYEQYF. The genes are TRBV7-2 and TRBJ2-7; D might be TRBD2 (6 bases). This CDR3 contains 15 residues. Germline V gene lookup returns CDR1 SGHTA and CDR2 FQGNSA. The V and J ends lost 4 bases and 4 bases respectively, with 17 bases between them. Variable domain in full (rest from reference TRBV7-2 and TRBJ2-7): GAGVSQSPSNKVTEKGKDVELRCDPISGHTALYWYRQSLGQGLEFLIYFQGNSAPDKSGLPSDRFSAERTGGSVSTLTIQRTQQEDSAVYLCASSSGSGGGYEQYFGPGTRLTVT.

V gene TRBV10-3 combines with J gene TRBJ2-1; the D gene is possibly TRBD1 (6 bases). This CDR3 is 15 amino acids long. CDR1 and CDR2 from the germline V gene are ENHRY and SYGVKD. Trimming left V 0 bases short and J 10 bases short, with 16 bases between. CDR3 sequence reads: CAISESAKIGTEQFF. The CDR3 nucleotides are TGTGCCATCAGTGAGTCAGCGAAAATCGGGACAGAGCAGTTCTTC.

This chain uses TRBV30 with TRBJ2-1; no firm D call. Per germline, CDR1 GTSNPN and CDR2 SVGIG (reference sequence). This CDR3 has 11 residues. V was cut by 5 bases and J by 9 bases, with 11 bases left in between. CDR3 nucleotide sequence: TGTGCCTGGGAAGGTCCCGGTGAGCAGTTCTTC. Protein product: CAWEGPGEQFF.

The V and J genes are TRBV6-5 and TRBJ2-7; either TRBD1 or TRBD2 may supply D (5 bases each). Deletions cut 6 bases from V and 3 bases from J, with 15 bases between. The CDR3 is 14 amino acids. The germline V gene encodes CDR1 MNHEY and CDR2 SVGAGI. In nucleotides, the CDR3 is TGTGCCAGCAGCCTAGACAGAGACTACTACGAGCAGTACTTC. This translates into CASSLDRDYYEQYF.

The rearrangement links TRBV5-4 to TRBJ1-2, with TRBD1 as a possible D gene (5 bases). From germline, CDR1 is SGHNT and CDR2 YYREEE (reference sequence). This CDR3 is 13 amino acids long. Trimming left V 0 bases short and J 7 bases short, with 10 bases between. The CDR3 region is CASSLVGALGYTF. The CDR3 coding sequence is TGTGCCAGCAGCTTGGTAGGGGCGCTTGGCTACACCTTC.

The chain has TRBV7-2 and TRBJ2-3; 13 bases fit TRBD2. In germline, CDR1 is SGHTA, CDR2 FQGNSA. V dropped 5 bases and J dropped 0; count of bases not matched to a gene: 8. CDR3 length: 18 residues. DNA for the CDR3: TGTGCCAGCAGCCGACTAGCGGGGGGTCAGAGAAGCACAGATACGCAGTATTTT. It encodes CASSRLAGGQRSTDTQYF.

The chain uses TRBV7-9 and TRBJ2-3; 8 nucleotides agree with TRBD2. The ends lost 2 bases at V and 2 bases at J; junction bases unmatched: 6. The CDR3 has 16 amino acids. From germline, CDR1 is SEHNR and CDR2 FQNEAQ (reference sequence). The CDR3 nucleotides are TGTGCCAGCAGCTTACAGCGGGGGTCTAACACAGATACGCAGTATTTT. Its protein product is CASSLQRGSNTDTQYF.

The chain has TRBV7-6 and TRBJ2-3; perhaps TRBD2 as D (6 bases). The CDR3 totals 20 residues. V was clipped by 2 bases and J by 0 bases, with 24 bases between them. Per the germline V gene, CDR1 is SGHVS and CDR2 is FNYEAQ. The CDR3 nucleotides are TGTGCCAGCAGCTTAAATCATCCAGGGCCGGGAGCGGCTAGCACAGATACGCAGTATTTT. This encodes CASSLNHPGPGAASTDTQYF.

The chain carries TRBV5-6 and TRBJ2-2; D call uncertain. The CDR3 spans 14 residues. Between the trimmed V and J ends, which lost 0 bases and 8 bases, there was a span of 11 bases. In germline, CDR1 is SGHDT, CDR2 YYEEEE. CDR3 DNA: TGTGCCAGCAGCTTGGGCCGAAGGTTAGGGGAGCTGTTTTTT. Amino acids: CASSLGRRLGELFF.

The chain carries TRBV10-3 and TRBJ2-2, with 9 nucleotides matching TRBD1. With 2 bases clipped from V and 5 bases from J, the junction kept 6 bases outside the gene matches. Germline V lookup: CDR1 ENHRY, CDR2 SYGVKD. The CDR3 totals 16 residues. The CDR3: CAISEGDRGVTGELFF. The CDR3 DNA follows: TGTGCCATCAGTGAGGGCGACAGGGGGGTGACCGGGGAGCTGTTTTTT.

The CDR3 spells CASSRGLAGAGVGETQYF. Written as DNA, the CDR3 is TGTGCCAGCAGCCGGGGACTAGCGGGGGCCGGAGTGGGAGAGACCCAGTACTTC. The chain employs TRBV7-6 and TRBJ2-5; 14 bases fit TRBD2. CDR3 length: 18 amino acids. V lost 5 bases and J lost 4; bases outside the gene matches: 12. From germline, CDR1 is SGHVS and CDR2 FNYEAQ.

The chain has TRBV7-9 and TRBJ2-5, with 10 bases identical to TRBD2. The V gene end was trimmed by 5 bases and the J gene end by 5 bases; junction bases not matched to a gene: 8. CDR3 length: 15 residues. Germline values: CDR1 SEHNR, CDR2 FQNEAQ (reference sequence). CDR3 in amino acids: CASSPPLAGSETQYF. The CDR3, as DNA: TGTGCCAGCAGCCCCCCACTAGCGGGGTCGGAGACCCAGTACTTC.

The CDR3 reads CASSLYSGLNQPQHF. The DNA of the CDR3 is TGTGCCAGCAGCTTATACTCAGGGCTGAATCAGCCCCAGCATTTT. V is TRBV5-6 and J is TRBJ1-5, with D maybe TRBD1 (5 bases). This CDR3 has 15 amino acids. Germline V gives CDR1 SGHDT, CDR2 YYEEEE. Trimming shortened V by 2 bases and J by 4 bases, and 13 bases separated the two germline ends. Complete variable domain (other parts from reference TRBV5-6 and TRBJ1-5): DAGVTQSPTHLIKTRGQQVTLRCSPKSGHDTVSWYQQALGQGPQFIFQYYEEEERQRGNFPDRFSGHQFPNYSSELNVNALLLGDSALYLCASSLYSGLNQPQHFGDGTRLSIL.

The genes are TRBV5-6 and TRBJ1-1, with a possible D match to TRBD1 (5 bases). Trimming stripped 3 bases from V and 2 bases from J, with 20 bases between. CDR1 SGHDT and CDR2 YYEEEE come from the germline V gene. CDR3 length: 17 amino acids. The chain's CDR3 is CASSSDRTRTPNTEAFF. The DNA for the CDR3 is TGTGCCAGCAGCTCTGATCGCACAAGGACACCAAACACTGAAGCTTTCTTT.